This TCR beta chain originates from a study of cytomegalovirus exposure and HLA in healthy donors. Study information: Approximately 190 million T cells yielded roughly 100 million unique TCR beta sequences, as an earlier analysis found. Overall study findings and caveats: A missense DCLRE1C variant was associated with V- and J-gene trimming of TCR beta chains in a later analysis, and an independent cohort replicated the association. Analyzed later, most CMV-associated TCR beta chains appeared HLA-restricted.

V was clipped by 4 bases and J by 10 bases, with 14 bases between them. Germline V lookup: CDR1 SGHAT, CDR2 FQNNGV. This CDR3 contains 13 residues. For this clone: Its target is not known.

13 Jbeta primers and 60 Vbeta primers were used for the PCR. Generated by immunoSEQ multiplex PCR, the TCRdb table keeps only in-frame clones and is missing some. The sample includes approximately 140,000 clones, approximately 78% of them seen just once. Sequenced: PBMCs. The J gene is TRBJ2-1, the V gene TRBV11-2; possibly TRBD1 for D (5 bases). This TCR was sampled from a woman in her 40s in good health and CMV-seropositive. The DNA for the CDR3 is TGTGCCAGCAGCTCCGGACATCTTCGGGAGCAGTTCTTC. This encodes CASSSGHLREQFF.